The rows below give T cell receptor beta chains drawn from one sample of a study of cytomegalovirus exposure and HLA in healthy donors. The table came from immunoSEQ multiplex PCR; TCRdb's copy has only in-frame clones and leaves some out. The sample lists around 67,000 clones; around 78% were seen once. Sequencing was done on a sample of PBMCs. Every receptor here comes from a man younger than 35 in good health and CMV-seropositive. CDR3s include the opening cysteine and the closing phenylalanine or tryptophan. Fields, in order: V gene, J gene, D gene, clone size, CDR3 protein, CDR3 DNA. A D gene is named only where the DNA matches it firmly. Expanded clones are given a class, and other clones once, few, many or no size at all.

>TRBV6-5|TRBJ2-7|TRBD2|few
CASSYVAGGSSYEQYF
TGTGCCAGCAGTTATGTAGCGGGAGGGTCCTCCTACGAGCAGTACTTC
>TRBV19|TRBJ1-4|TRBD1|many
CASSIRGSEKLFF
TGTGCCAGTAGTATCAGGGGGAGTGAAAAACTGTTTTTT
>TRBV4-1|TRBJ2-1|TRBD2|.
CASSQALAGVYNEQFF
TGCGCCAGCAGCCAGGCCCTAGCGGGAGTCTACAATGAGCAGTTCTTC
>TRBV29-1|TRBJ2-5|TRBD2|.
CSVESTSGRIETQYF
TGCAGCGTTGAAAGTACTAGCGGGAGGATAGAGACCCAGTACTTC
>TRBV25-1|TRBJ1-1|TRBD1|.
CASRDRGNTEAFF
TGTGCCAGCCGGGACAGGGGGAACACTGAAGCTTTCTTT
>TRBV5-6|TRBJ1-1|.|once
CASSLAPNTEAFF
TGTGCCAGCAGCTTGGCTCCGAACACTGAAGCTTTCTTT
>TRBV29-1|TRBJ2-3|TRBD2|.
CSVQKTSGTGGDTQYF
TGCAGCGTCCAAAAAACTAGCGGAACGGGAGGGGATACGCAGTATTTT
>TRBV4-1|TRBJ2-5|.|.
CASSQDRGQETQYF
TGCGCCAGCAGCCAAGATCGGGGACAAGAGACCCAGTACTTC
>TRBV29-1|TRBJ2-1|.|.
CSTRGFSYNEQFF
TGCAGTACTCGGGGGTTCTCCTACAATGAGCAGTTCTTC
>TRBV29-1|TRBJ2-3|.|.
CSVGPGSSTDTQYF
TGCAGCGTTGGCCCAGGGTCTAGCACAGATACGCAGTATTTT
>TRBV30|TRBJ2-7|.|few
CAWDKGGSSYEQYF
TGTGCCTGGGACAAAGGGGGAAGCTCCTACGAGCAGTACTTC
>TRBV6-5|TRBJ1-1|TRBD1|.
CASSYSQGAATEAFF
TGTGCCAGCAGTTACTCGCAGGGGGCGGCCACTGAAGCTTTCTTT
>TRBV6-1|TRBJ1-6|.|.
CASSEGAEYNSPLHF
TGTGCCAGCAGTGAAGGGGCAGAATATAATTCACCCCTCCACTTT
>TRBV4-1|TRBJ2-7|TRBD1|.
CASSQEGTGGYEQYF
TGCGCCAGCAGCCAAGAAGGGACAGGGGGCTACGAGCAGTACTTC
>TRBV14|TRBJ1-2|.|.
CASSQDYLANYGYTF
TGTGCCAGCAGCCAAGACTATCTTGCTAACTATGGCTACACCTTC
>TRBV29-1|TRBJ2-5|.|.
CSVEVVQETQYF
TGCAGCGTTGAAGTCGTACAAGAGACCCAGTACTTC
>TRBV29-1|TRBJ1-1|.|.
CSVETRLHTEAFF
TGCAGCGTTGAAACACGTCTGCACACTGAAGCTTTCTTT
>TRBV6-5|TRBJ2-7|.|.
CASRLDKSYEQYF
TGTGCCAGCAGGCTGGACAAATCCTACGAGCAGTACTTC
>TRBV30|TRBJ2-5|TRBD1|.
CAWGTGGNGAQYF
TGTGCCTGGGGGACAGGGGGTAACGGAGCCCAGTACTTC
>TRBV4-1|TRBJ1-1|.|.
CASSQDPAGADTEAFF
TGCGCCAGCAGCCAAGATCCCGCGGGGGCGGACACTGAAGCTTTCTTT
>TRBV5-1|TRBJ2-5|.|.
CASSPTVYQETQYF
TGCGCCAGCAGCCCTACTGTGTACCAAGAGACCCAGTACTTC
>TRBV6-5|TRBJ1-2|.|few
CASSWDTNYGYTF
TGTGCCAGCAGCTGGGACACCAACTATGGCTACACCTTC
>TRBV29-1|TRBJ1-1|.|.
CSVGGVLNTEAFF
TGCAGCGTTGGGGGCGTATTGAACACTGAAGCTTTCTTT
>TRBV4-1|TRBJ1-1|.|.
CASSRAESRGYTEAFF
TGCGCCAGCAGCCGAGCGGAATCAAGAGGATACACTGAAGCTTTCTTT
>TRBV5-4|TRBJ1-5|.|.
CASSLGGSGSNQPQHF
TGTGCCAGCAGCTTGGGAGGGTCGGGTAGCAATCAGCCCCAGCATTTT
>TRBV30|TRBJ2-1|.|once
CAWDRQGLYNEQFF
TGTGCCTGGGACCGCCAGGGGTTATACAATGAGCAGTTCTTC
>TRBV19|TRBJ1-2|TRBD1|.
CASFDRDHYGYTF
TGTGCCAGTTTCGACAGGGACCACTATGGCTACACCTTC
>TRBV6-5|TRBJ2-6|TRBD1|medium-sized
CASSYQTGTGANVLTF
TGTGCCAGCAGTTACCAGACAGGGACTGGGGCCAACGTCCTGACTTTC
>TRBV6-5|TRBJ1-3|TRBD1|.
CASSRDRGGGNTIYF
TGTGCCAGCAGTAGGGACAGGGGTGGAGGAAACACCATATATTTT
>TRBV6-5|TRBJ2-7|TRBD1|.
CASSGTDYEQYF
TGTGCCAGCTCCGGGACAGACTACGAGCAGTACTTC
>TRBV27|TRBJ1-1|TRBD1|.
CASRVGDSEAFF
TGTGCCAGCAGAGTTGGGGACAGTGAAGCTTTCTTT
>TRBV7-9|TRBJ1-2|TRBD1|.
CASSPTGLANYGYTF
TGTGCCAGCAGCCCGACAGGGCTAGCTAACTATGGCTACACCTTC
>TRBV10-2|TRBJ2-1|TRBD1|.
CASSPHIQGAGEQFF
TGCGCCAGCAGTCCACACATCCAGGGGGCGGGTGAGCAGTTCTTC
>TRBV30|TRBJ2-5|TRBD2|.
CAWSPTSGETQYF
TGTGCCTGGAGTCCGACTAGCGGAGAGACCCAGTACTTC
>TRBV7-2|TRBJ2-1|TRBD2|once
CASSFRSSGTSGSLNEQFF
TGTGCCAGCAGCTTCAGATCCTCCGGGACTAGCGGGAGCCTCAATGAGCAGTTCTTC
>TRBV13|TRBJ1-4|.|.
CASSHRTEGAEKLFF
TGTGCCAGCAGCCACCGGACGGAGGGCGCTGAAAAACTGTTTTTT
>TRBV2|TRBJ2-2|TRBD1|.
CASSEGTGNTGELFF
TGTGCCAGCAGTGAAGGGACAGGCAACACCGGGGAGCTGTTTTTT
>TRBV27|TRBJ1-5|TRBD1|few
CASSLGTGNQPQHF
TGTGCCAGCAGTTTAGGGACAGGGAACCAGCCCCAGCATTTT
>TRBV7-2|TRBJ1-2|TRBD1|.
CASSLDSVTGGYGYTF
TGTGCCAGCAGCTTAGACTCCGTGACAGGGGGCTATGGCTACACCTTC
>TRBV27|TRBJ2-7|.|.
CASSFPGSEQYF
TGTGCCAGCAGTTTCCCGGGTAGCGAGCAGTACTTC
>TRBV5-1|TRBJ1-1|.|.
CASSSQPQGDEAFF
TGCGCCAGCAGCTCACAACCACAGGGAGATGAAGCTTTCTTT
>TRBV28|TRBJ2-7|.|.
CASSLLSYEQYF
TGTGCCAGCAGTTTATTGAGCTACGAGCAGTACTTC
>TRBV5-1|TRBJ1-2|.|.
CASSLAGSPGGGYTF
TGCGCCAGCAGCTTGGCCGGAAGCCCCGGGGGTGGCTACACCTTC
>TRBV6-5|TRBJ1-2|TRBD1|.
CASSGTGTGYTF
TGTGCCAGCAGTGGGACAGGGACCGGCTACACCTTC
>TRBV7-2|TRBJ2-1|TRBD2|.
CASTRPGTRERNEQFF
TGTGCCAGCACTCGACCCGGGACTAGAGAGAGAAATGAGCAGTTCTTC
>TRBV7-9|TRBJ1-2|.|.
CASSLEGVYGYTF
TGTGCCAGCAGCTTAGAAGGGGTCTATGGCTACACCTTC
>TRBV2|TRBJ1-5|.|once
CASSEAVGDQPQHF
TGTGCCAGCAGTGAAGCGGTAGGGGATCAGCCCCAGCATTTT
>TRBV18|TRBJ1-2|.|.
CASSPGGSNYGYTF
TGTGCCAGCTCCCCCGGGGGGTCCAACTATGGCTACACCTTC
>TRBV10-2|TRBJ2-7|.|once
CASRDSPYEQYF
TGCGCCAGCCGGGACTCACCCTACGAGCAGTACTTC
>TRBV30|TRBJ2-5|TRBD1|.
CAWTGGQETQYF
TGTGCCTGGACAGGGGGACAAGAGACCCAGTACTTC
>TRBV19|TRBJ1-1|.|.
CASSMGRAFF
TGTGCCAGTAGTATGGGGCGGGCTTTCTTT
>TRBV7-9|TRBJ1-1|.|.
CASSKGLYEAFF
TGTGCCAGCAGCAAGGGACTGTATGAAGCTTTCTTT
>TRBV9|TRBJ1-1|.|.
CASSSSPEGEAFF
TGTGCCAGCAGCTCTAGCCCTGAAGGTGAAGCTTTCTTT
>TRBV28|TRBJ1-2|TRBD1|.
CASSVRGPYGYTF
TGTGCCAGCAGTGTTAGGGGGCCCTATGGCTACACCTTC
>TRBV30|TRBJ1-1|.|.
CAWRRTDMNTEAFF
TGTGCCTGGAGAAGGACGGACATGAACACTGAAGCTTTCTTT
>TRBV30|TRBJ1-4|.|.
CAWTAWGGTNEKLFF
TGTGCCTGGACCGCCTGGGGAGGGACGAATGAAAAACTGTTTTTT
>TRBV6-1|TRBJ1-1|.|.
CASSGGMNTEAFF
TGTGCCAGCAGTGGAGGAATGAACACTGAAGCTTTCTTT